This T cell receptor (beta chain) was obtained from a study of blood T cell repertoires in COVID-19. Study in general: Acute-phase and convalescent COVID-19 samples originated in the United States, Italy and Spain. T cells, B-cell-depleted T cells, or PBMCs provided the cDNA or gDNA that served as material.

The CDR3 is 15 amino acids. The V gene's germline CDR1 is ENHRY and CDR2 SYGVKD. V was shortened by 10 bases and J by 5 bases, with 23 bases between the two germline ends. In the original workflow: Estimated nucleated cell counts came from reference gene primer amplification. Method: immunoSEQ multiplex PCR; TCRdb's copy keeps in-frame clones and lacks some. V, J and clone size are taken as reported in that table, and D and trimming were inferred from the DNA itself. The sample lists roughly 120,000 clones, 70% to 85% occurring once. The clonotype comes from a man aged 50 to 60 with acute or convalescent COVID-19. The sequenced sample was peripheral blood. The chain joins TRBV10-3 to TRBJ1-2, with D possibly TRBD1 on 5 matching bases. CDR3 in amino acids: CATLKSGGLEYGYTF. CDR3 bases: TGTGCCACCCTAAAAAGCGGGGGTTTAGAGTATGGCTACACCTTC.